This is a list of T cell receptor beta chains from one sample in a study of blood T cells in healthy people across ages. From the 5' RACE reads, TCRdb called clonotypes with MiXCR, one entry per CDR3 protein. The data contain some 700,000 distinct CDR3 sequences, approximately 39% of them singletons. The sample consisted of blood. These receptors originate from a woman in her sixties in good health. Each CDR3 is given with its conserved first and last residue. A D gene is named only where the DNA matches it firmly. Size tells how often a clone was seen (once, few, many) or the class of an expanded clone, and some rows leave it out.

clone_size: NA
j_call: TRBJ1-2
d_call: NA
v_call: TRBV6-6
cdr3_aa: CASSDETENYGYTF
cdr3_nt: TGTGCCAGCAGTGACGAGACAGAAAACTATGGCTACACCTTC

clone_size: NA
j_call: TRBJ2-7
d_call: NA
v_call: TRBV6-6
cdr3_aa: CASSSGGFRYEQYF
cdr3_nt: TGTGCCAGCAGTTCTGGTGGGTTTCGATACGAGCAGTACTTC

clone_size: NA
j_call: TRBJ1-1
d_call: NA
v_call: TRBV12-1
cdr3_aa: CASSFDRDEAFF
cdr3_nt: TGTGCCAGCAGCTTTGATCGGGATGAAGCTTTCTTT

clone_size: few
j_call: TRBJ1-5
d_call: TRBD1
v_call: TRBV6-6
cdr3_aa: CASSYIGGGHNQPQHF
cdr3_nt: TGTGCCAGCAGTTACATAGGGGGCGGTCACAATCAGCCCCAGCATTTT

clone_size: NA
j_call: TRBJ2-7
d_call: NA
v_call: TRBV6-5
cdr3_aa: CASSRGRQSSYGQYF
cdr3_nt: TGTGCCAGCAGCCGTGGACGGCAGAGCTCCTACGGGCAGTACTTC

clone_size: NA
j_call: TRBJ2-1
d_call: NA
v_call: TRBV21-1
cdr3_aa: CASKTHVEGIYNEQFF
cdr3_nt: TGTGCCAGCAAGACGCACGTGGAGGGGATCTACAATGAGCAGTTCTTC

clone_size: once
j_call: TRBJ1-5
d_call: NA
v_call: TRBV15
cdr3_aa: CATSRDSGTRTFFSNQPQHF
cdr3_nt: TGTGCCACCAGCAGGGACTCCGGGACACGGACTTTCTTTAGCAATCAGCCCCAGCATTTT

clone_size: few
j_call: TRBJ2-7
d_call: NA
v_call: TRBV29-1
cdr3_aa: CSVRLDARSYEQYF
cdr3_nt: TGCAGCGTGAGGTTGGACGCCCGCTCCTACGAGCAGTACTTC

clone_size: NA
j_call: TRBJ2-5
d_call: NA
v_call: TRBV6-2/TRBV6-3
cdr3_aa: CASSYPSADKEQYF
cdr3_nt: TGTGCCAGCAGTTACCCGAGCGCAGATAAAGAGCAGTACTTC

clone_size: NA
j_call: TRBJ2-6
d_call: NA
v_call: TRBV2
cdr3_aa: CASSEGSYSGANVLTF
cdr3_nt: TGTGCCAGCAGTGAGGGCAGCTACTCTGGGGCCAACGTCCTGACTTTC

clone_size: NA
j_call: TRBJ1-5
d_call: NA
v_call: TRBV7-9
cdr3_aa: CASTDGVQPQHF
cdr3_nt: TGTGCCAGCACCGACGGAGTTCAGCCCCAGCATTTT

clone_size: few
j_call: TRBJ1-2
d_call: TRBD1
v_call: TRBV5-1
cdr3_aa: CASSPQGVAEGYTF
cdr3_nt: TGCGCCAGCAGCCCACAGGGGGTTGCCGAGGGCTACACCTTC

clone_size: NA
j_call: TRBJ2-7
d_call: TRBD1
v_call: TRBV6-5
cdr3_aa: CASRSDRLSHEQYF
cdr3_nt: TGTGCCAGCAGATCGGACAGGTTAAGCCACGAGCAGTACTTC

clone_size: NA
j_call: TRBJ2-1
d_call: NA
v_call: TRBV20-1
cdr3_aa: CSANWRLTPYNEQFF
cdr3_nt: TGCAGTGCAAATTGGAGGTTGACCCCCTACAATGAGCAGTTCTTC

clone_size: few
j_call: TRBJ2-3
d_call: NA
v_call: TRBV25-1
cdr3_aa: CASTQGLGDTQYF
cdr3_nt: TGTGCCAGCACCCAGGGGCTAGGAGATACGCAGTATTTT

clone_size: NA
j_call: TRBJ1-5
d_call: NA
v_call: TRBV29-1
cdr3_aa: CKPSPPGNQPQHF
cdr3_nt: TGCAAACCCTCTCCGCCGGGAAATCAGCCCCAGCATTTT

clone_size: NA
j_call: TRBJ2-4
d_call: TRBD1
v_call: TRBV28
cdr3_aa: CASRRTGGGIQYF
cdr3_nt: TGTGCCAGCAGAAGGACAGGGGGAGGGATTCAGTACTTC

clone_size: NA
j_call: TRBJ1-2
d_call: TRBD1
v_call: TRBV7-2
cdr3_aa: CASRPGQGAIGYTF
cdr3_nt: TGTGCCAGCAGACCGGGACAGGGGGCAATCGGCTACACCTTC

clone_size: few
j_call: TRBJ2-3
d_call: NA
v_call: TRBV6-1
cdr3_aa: CASLLQGSATDTQYF
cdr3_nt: TGTGCCAGCTTACTACAGGGAAGCGCCACAGATACGCAGTATTTT

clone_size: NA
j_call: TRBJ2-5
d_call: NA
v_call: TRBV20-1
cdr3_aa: CSARDTGTRGETQYF
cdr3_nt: TGCAGTGCTAGGGATACGGGAACCAGGGGAGAGACCCAGTACTTC

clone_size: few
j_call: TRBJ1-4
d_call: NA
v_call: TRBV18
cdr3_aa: CASSPRGTNEKLFF
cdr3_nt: TGTGCCAGCTCTCCCCGGGGAACTAATGAAAAACTGTTTTTT

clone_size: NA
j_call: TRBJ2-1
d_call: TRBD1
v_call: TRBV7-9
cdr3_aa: CASSLERGPGEQFF
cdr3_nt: TGTGCCAGCAGCTTAGAGAGGGGGCCGGGTGAGCAGTTCTTC

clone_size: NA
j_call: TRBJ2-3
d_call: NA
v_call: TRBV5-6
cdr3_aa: CASSLQLGAGSTDTQYF
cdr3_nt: TGTGCCAGCAGCTTGCAGTTGGGGGCGGGTAGCACAGATACGCAGTATTTT

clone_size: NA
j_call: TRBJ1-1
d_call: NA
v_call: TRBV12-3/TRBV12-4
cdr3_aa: CASSFYGGMNTEAFF
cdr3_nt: TGTGCCAGCAGTTTTTATGGCGGAATGAACACTGAAGCTTTCTTT

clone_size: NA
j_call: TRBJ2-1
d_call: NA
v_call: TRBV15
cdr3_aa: CATSRVPAGSYNEQFF
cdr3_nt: TGTGCCACCAGCAGAGTGCCCGCGGGCTCCTACAATGAGCAGTTCTTC

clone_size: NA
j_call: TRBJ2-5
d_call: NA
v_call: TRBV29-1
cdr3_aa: CSVDRRVSGETQYF
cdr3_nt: TGCAGCGTTGACAGGAGAGTTTCGGGTGAGACCCAGTACTTC

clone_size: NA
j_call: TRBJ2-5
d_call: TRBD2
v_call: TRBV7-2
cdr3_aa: CAGTSGETQYF
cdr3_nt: TGTGCCGGGACTAGCGGAGAGACCCAGTACTTC

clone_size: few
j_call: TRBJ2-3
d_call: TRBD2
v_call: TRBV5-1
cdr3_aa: CASSGASSGSDTQYF
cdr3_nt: TGCGCCAGCAGCGGCGCGTCTAGCGGGTCAGATACGCAGTATTTT

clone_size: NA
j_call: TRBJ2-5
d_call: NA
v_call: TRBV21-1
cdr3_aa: CASSTPLQETQYF
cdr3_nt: TGTGCCAGCAGCACACCCCTCCAAGAGACCCAGTACTTC

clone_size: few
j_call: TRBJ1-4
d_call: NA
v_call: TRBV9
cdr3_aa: CASSVAAGENEKLFF
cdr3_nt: TGTGCCAGCAGCGTAGCGGCAGGAGAGAATGAAAAACTGTTTTTT

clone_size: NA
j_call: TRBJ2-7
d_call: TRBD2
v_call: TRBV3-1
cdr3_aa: CASSQGSSGRATEQYF
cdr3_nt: TGTGCCAGCAGCCAAGGTTCTAGCGGGAGGGCCACCGAGCAGTACTTC

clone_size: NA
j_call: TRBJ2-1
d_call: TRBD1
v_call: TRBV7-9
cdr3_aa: CASRPQGGGAVNEQFF
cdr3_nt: TGTGCCAGCAGACCACAGGGGGGCGGGGCGGTCAATGAGCAGTTCTTC

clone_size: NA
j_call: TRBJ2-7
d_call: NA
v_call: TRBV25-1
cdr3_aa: CASSEYGGRYEQYF
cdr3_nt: TGTGCCAGCAGTGAATATGGGGGGCGATACGAGCAGTACTTC

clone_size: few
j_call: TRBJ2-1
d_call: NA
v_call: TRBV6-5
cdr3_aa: CASSYSMGDRYNEQFF
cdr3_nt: TGTGCCAGCAGTTACTCGATGGGGGACCGATACAATGAGCAGTTCTTC

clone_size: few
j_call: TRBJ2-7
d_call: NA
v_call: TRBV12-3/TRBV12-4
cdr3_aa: CASSYRGGHTSYEQYF
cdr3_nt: TGTGCCAGCAGTTATAGAGGGGGACATACCTCCTACGAGCAGTACTTC

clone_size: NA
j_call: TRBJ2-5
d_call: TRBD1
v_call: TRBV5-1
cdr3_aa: CASSPGQAVTQYF
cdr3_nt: TGCGCCAGCAGCCCGGGACAGGCCGTGACCCAGTACTTC

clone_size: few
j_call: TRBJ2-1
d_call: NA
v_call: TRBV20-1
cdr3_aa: CSARRGSNEQFF
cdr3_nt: TGCAGTGCTAGGAGGGGTTCCAATGAGCAGTTCTTC

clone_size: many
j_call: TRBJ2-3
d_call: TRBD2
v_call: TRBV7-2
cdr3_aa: CASSFSGFSPDTQYF
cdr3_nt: TGTGCCAGCAGCTTTAGCGGGTTCTCCCCCGATACGCAGTATTTT

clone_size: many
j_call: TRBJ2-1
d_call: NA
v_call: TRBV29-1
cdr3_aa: CSGLSGAHEQFF
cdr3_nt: TGCAGCGGGTTATCGGGGGCCCATGAGCAGTTCTTC

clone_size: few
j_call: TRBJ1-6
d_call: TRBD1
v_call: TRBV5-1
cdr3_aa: CASSGQGDMNSPLHF
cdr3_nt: TGCGCCAGCAGCGGACAGGGGGATATGAATTCACCCCTCCACTTT